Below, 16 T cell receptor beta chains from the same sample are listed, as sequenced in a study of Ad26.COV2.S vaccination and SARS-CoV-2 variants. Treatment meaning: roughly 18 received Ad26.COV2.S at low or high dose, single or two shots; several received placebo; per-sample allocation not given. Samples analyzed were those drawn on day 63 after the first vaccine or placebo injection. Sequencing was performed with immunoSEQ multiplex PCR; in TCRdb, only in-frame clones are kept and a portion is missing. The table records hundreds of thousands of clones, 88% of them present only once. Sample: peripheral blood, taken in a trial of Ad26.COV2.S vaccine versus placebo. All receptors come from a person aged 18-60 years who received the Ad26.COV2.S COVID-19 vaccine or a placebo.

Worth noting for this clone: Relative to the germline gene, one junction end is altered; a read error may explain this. The CDR3 DNA follows: TGTGCCGGCAGTCGAACTAGCGCTGGGGCCAACGTCCTGACTTTC. This translates into CAGSRTSAGANVLTF. The rearrangement uses TRBV28 and TRBJ2-6; 7 positions agree with TRBD2. CDR3 size: 15 residues. CDR1 MDHEN and CDR2 SYDVKM come from the germline V gene.

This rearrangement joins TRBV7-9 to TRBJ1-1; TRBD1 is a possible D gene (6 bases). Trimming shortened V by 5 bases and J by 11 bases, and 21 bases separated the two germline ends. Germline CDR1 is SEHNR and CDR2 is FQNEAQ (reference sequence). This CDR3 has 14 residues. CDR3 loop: CASSPTTGSGWAFF. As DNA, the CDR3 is TGTGCCAGCAGCCCAACTACAGGGTCGGGTTGGGCTTTCTTT.

CDR3 nucleotide sequence: TGTGCCAGCAGTCTAGCGAGGTACGAGCAGTACTTC. Translating it yields CASSLARYEQYF. This chain joins TRBV6-2 or TRBV6-3 and TRBJ2-7, with D perhaps matching TRBD2 (6 bases). From germline, CDR1 is MNHEY and CDR2 SVGEGT. The germline V and J ends were trimmed by 5 bases and 4 bases, with 9 bases remaining between them. This CDR3 region has 12 residues.

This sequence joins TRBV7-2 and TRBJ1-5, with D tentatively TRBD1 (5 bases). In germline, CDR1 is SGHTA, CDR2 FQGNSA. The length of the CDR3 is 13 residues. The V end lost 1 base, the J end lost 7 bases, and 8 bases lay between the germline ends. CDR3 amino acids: CASSLGRDQPQHF. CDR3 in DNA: TGTGCCAGCAGCTTAGGACGGGACCAGCCCCAGCATTTT.

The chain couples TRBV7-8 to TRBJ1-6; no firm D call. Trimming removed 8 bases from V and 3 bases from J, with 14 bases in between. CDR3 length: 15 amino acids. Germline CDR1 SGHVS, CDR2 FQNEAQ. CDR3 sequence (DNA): TGTGCCAGCCGTATACACCTTGACTATAATTCACCCCTCCACTTT. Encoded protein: CASRIHLDYNSPLHF.

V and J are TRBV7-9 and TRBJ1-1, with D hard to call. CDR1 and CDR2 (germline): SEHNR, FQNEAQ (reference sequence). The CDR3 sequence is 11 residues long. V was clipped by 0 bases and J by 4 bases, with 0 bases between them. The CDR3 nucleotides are TGTGCCAGCAGCTTAGCCACTGAAGCTTTCTTT. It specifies CASSLATEAFF. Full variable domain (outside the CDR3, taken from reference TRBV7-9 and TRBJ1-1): DTGVSQNPRHKITKRGQNVTFRCDPISEHNRLYWYRQTLGQGPEFLTYFQNEAQLEKSRLLSDRFSAERPKGSFSTLEIQRTEQGDSAMYLCASSLATEAFFGQGTRLTVV.

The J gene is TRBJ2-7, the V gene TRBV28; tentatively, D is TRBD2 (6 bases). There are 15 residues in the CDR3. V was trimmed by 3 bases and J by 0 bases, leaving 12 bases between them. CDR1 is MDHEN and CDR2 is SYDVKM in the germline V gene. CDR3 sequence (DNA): TGTGCCAGCAGTTTCGATAGCGGCAGCTCCTACGAGCAGTACTTC. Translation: CASSFDSGSSYEQYF.

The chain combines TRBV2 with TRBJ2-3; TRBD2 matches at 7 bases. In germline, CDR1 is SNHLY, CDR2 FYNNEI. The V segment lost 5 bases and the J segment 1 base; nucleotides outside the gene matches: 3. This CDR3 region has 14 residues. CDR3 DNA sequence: TGTGCCAGCAGTCCTAGCGGACGCACAGATACGCAGTATTTT. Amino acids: CASSPSGRTDTQYF.

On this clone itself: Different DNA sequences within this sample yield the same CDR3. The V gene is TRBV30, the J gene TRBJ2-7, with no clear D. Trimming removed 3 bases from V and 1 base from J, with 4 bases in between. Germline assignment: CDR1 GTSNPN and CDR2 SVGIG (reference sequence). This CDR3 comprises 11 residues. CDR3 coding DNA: TGTGCCTGGAGCCAATCCTACGAGCAGTACTTC. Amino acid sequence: CAWSQSYEQYF.

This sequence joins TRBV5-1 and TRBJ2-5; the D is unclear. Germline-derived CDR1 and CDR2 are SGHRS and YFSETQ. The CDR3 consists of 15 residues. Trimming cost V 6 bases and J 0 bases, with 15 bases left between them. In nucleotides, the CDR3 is TGCGCCAGCAACCTGGGGTTTTCGTACCAAGAGACCCAGTACTTC. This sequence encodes CASNLGFSYQETQYF.

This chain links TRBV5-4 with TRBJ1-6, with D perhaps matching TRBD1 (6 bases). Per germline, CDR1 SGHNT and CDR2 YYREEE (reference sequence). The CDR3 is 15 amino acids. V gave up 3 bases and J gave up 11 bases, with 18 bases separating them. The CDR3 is CASSSNGGPRAPLHF. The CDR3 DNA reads TGTGCCAGCAGCTCCAATGGGGGGCCTCGGGCACCCCTCCACTTT.

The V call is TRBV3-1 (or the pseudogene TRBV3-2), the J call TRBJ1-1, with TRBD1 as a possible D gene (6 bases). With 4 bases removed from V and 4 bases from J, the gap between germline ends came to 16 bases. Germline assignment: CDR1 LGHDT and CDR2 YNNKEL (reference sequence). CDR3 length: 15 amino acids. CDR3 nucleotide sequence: TGTGCCAGCAGCCTTGGGGGGGGCTCGGGCACTGAAGCTTTCTTT. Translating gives CASSLGGGSGTEAFF.

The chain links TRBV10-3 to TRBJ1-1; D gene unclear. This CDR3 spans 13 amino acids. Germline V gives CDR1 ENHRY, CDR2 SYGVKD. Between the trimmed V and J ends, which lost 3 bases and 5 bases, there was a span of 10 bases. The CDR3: CAISDRTGTEAFF. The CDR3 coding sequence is TGTGCCATCAGTGACCGGACCGGGACTGAAGCTTTCTTT.

The CDR3 DNA reads as TGCGCCAGCAGCTTGGCCTTCTTGGGGGCGGGTGGGGCCAACGTCCTGACTTTC. Translating gives CASSLAFLGAGGANVLTF. This chain joins TRBV5-1 and TRBJ2-6; a weak D match, TRBD1 (6 bases). CDR1 is SGHRS and CDR2 is YFSETQ in the germline V gene. Trimming left V 0 bases short and J 3 bases short, with 16 bases between. The CDR3 sequence is 18 residues long.

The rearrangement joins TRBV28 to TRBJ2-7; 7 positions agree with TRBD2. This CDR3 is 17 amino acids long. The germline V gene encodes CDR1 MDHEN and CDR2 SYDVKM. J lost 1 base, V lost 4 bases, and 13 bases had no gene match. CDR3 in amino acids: CASSSTGGWINSYEQYF. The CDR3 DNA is TGTGCCAGCAGTTCAACCGGGGGGTGGATCAATTCCTACGAGCAGTACTTC.

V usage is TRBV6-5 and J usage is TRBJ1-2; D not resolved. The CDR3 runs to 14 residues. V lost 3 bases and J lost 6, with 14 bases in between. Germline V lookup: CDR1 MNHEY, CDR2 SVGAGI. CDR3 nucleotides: TGTGCCAGCAGTTATCGTAGGACCGCCAATGGCTACACCTTC. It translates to CASSYRRTANGYTF.